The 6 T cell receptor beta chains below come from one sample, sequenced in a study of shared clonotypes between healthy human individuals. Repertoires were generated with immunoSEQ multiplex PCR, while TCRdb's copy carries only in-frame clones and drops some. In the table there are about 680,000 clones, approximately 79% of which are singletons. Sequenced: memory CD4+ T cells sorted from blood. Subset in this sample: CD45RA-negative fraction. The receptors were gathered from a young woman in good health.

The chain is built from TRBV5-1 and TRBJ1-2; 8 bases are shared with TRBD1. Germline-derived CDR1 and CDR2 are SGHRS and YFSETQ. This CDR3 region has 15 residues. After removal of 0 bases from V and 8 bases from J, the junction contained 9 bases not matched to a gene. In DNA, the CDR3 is TGCGCCAGCAGCTTGGGGACAGGGCAGAAGGAGGGCTACACCTTC. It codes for CASSLGTGQKEGYTF. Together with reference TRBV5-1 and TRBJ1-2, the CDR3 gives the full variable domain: KAGVTQTPRYLIKTRGQQVTLSCSPISGHRSVSWYQQTPGQGLQFLFEYFSETQRNKGNFPGRFSGRQFSNSRSEMNVSTLELGDSALYLCASSLGTGQKEGYTFGSGTRLTVV.

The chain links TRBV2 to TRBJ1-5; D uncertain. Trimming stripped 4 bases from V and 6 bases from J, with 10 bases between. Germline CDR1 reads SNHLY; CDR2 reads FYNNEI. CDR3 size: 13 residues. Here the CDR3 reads CASSGDERQPQHF. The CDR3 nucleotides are TGTGCCAGCAGTGGTGACGAGCGTCAGCCCCAGCATTTT.

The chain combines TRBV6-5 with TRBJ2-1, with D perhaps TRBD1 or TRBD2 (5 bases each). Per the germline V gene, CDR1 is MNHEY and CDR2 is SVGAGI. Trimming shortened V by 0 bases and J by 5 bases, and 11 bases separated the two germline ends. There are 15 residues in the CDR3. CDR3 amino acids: CASSYSGESHNEQFF. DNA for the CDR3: TGTGCCAGCAGTTACTCGGGGGAGTCCCACAATGAGCAGTTCTTC.

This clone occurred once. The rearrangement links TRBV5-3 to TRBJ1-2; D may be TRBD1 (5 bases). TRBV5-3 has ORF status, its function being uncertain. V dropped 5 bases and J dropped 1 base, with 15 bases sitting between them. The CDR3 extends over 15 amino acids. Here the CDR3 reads CARRGCRTFNYGYTF. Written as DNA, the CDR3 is TGTGCCAGAAGAGGATGCAGGACATTTAACTATGGCTACACCTTC.

The CDR3 nucleotides are TGCGCCAGCAGTGTAAGTAGGGATCAGCCCCAGCATTTT. It yields the protein CASSVSRDQPQHF. The rearrangement uses TRBV10-2 and TRBJ1-5, with unresolved D. This CDR3 spans 13 amino acids. Germline V gives CDR1 WSHSY, CDR2 SAAADI. Trimming cost V 4 bases and J 5 bases, with 9 bases left between them.

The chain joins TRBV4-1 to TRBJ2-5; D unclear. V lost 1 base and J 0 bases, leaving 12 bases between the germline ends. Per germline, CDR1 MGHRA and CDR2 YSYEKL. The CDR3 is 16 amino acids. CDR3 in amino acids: CASSQARGGDQETQYF. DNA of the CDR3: TGCGCCAGCAGCCAAGCGCGAGGCGGAGACCAAGAGACCCAGTACTTC.